The 27 T cell receptor beta chains in this list originate from one sample, sequenced in a study of cytomegalovirus exposure and HLA in healthy donors. The PCR made use of 60 Vbeta and 13 Jbeta primers. Produced via immunoSEQ multiplex PCR; TCRdb's table is partial and in-frame only. The table includes 100,000 to 150,000 clones, approximately 80% detected once. The material sequenced was PBMCs. The receptors derive from a woman aged 40 to 55 in good health and CMV-seropositive.

The rearrangement uses TRBV28 and TRBJ2-7; 9 nucleotides match TRBD2. CDR1 and CDR2 from the germline V gene are MDHEN and SYDVKM. V lost 2 bases, J lost 5 bases, and 1 base stayed unmatched. The CDR3 is 13 residues long. In DNA, the CDR3 is TGTGCCAGCAGTTTACTAGCGGGACACGAGCAGTACTTC. This gives the protein CASSLLAGHEQYF.

The chain couples TRBV7-6 to TRBJ2-1; 12 nucleotides line up with TRBD2. Trimming at V came to 5 bases and at J to 5 bases, leaving 4 bases not matched to a gene. The CDR3 runs 15 residues. The germline CDR1 and CDR2 sequences are SGHVS and FNYEAQ. Here the CDR3 reads CASSPLAGGHNEQFF. CDR3 DNA sequence: TGTGCCAGCAGCCCGCTAGCGGGAGGGCACAATGAGCAGTTCTTC.

The chain couples TRBV4-1 to TRBJ2-5; maybe TRBD2 (6 bases). The germline CDR1 and CDR2 sequences are MGHRA and YSYEKL. The V and J ends lost 1 base and 5 bases respectively, with 14 bases between them. This CDR3 comprises 15 residues. CDR3 amino acids: CASSQGFLARETQYF. The CDR3 region has the DNA TGCGCCAGCAGCCAAGGGTTCCTAGCGCGGGAGACCCAGTACTTC.

This chain uses TRBV9 with TRBJ2-7, with D possibly matching TRBD1 (5 bases). Germline CDR1 reads SGDLS; CDR2 reads YYNGEE. CDR3 length equals 13 residues. V lost 2 bases to trimming and J lost 1 base, with 7 bases between them. The CDR3 nucleotides are TGTGCCAGCAGCGTGGCAGGGTCCTACGAGCAGTACTTC. Its translation is CASSVAGSYEQYF. The full variable domain, in which reference TRBV9 and TRBJ2-7 provide the parts outside the CDR3, is DSGVTQTPKHLITATGQRVTLRCSPRSGDLSVYWYQQSLDQGLQFLIQYYNGEERAKGNILERFSAQQFPDLHSELNLSSLELGDSALYFCASSVAGSYEQYFGPGTRLTVT.

This chain joins TRBV7-9 and TRBJ2-7; 12 bases fit TRBD1. From germline, CDR1 is SEHNR and CDR2 FQNEAQ (reference sequence). Trimming at V came to 5 bases and at J to 5 bases, leaving 7 bases not matched to a gene. CDR3 length: 15 residues. For the CDR3, the DNA is TGTGCCAGCAGCGAAGGGGACAGGGGGCGAGACGAGCAGTACTTC. Protein: CASSEGDRGRDEQYF.

The gene calls are TRBV28 and TRBJ2-7, with 10 nucleotides matching TRBD2. Trimming removed 5 bases from V and 1 base from J; junction bases left unmatched: 2. The CDR3 sequence is 14 residues long. Germline CDR1 MDHEN, CDR2 SYDVKM. The CDR3 nucleotides read TGTGCCAGCAGTCAACTAGCGGGATCCTACGAGCAGTACTTC. Its protein product is CASSQLAGSYEQYF. Full variable domain (outside the CDR3, taken from reference TRBV28 and TRBJ2-7): DVKVTQSSRYLVKRTGEKVFLECVQDMDHENMFWYRQDPGLGLRLIYFSYDVKMKEKGDIPEGYSVSREKKERFSLILESASTNQTSMYLCASSQLAGSYEQYFGPGTRLTVT.

This clone occurred a few times. V is TRBV28 and J is TRBJ1-1, with TRBD1 as a possible D gene (6 bases). Trimming took off 9 bases at V and 3 bases at J, with 11 bases between the two ends. Germline V gene lookup returns CDR1 MDHEN and CDR2 SYDVKM. The CDR3 runs to 12 residues. The CDR3 is CASKQGHTEAFF. The CDR3 DNA reads as TGTGCCAGTAAACAGGGTCACACTGAAGCTTTCTTT.

The chain joins TRBV30 to TRBJ2-3; 8 bases align to TRBD1. This CDR3 spans 14 amino acids. V shed 3 bases, J shed 3 bases, and the junction held 5 bases outside the gene matches. Germline V gene lookup returns CDR1 GTSNPN and CDR2 SVGIG (reference sequence). This chain's CDR3 is CAWSADRVTDTQYF. CDR3 coding DNA: TGTGCCTGGAGCGCGGACAGGGTGACAGATACGCAGTATTTT.

The chain recombines TRBV7-3 with TRBJ2-1, with D maybe TRBD1 (5 bases). This CDR3 has 19 amino acids. The germline V gene has CDR1 SGHTA and CDR2 FQGTGA. V was trimmed by 1 base and J by 4 bases, leaving 23 bases between them. Here the CDR3 reads CASSLRITPSGHFYNEQFF. For the CDR3, the DNA is TGTGCCAGCAGCTTAAGAATCACCCCCTCTGGACATTTTTACAATGAGCAGTTCTTC.

This chain connects TRBV19 to TRBJ2-7, with 7 bases aligning to TRBD2. Germline assignment: CDR1 LNHDA and CDR2 SQIVND (reference sequence). J was trimmed by 3 bases and V by 6 bases; bases with no gene match: 2. The CDR3 totals 12 residues. The CDR3: CASSQRDYEQYF. CDR3 coding DNA: TGTGCCAGTAGCCAGCGGGACTACGAGCAGTACTTC. The complete variable domain, with remaining parts taken from reference TRBV19 and TRBJ2-7, reads DGGITQSPKYLFRKEGQNVTLSCEQNLNHDAMYWYRQDPGQGLRLIYYSQIVNDFQKGDIAEGYSVSREKKESFPLTVTSAQKNPTAFYLCASSQRDYEQYFGPGTRLTVT.

The chain has TRBV2 and TRBJ2-1, with 10 positions matching TRBD2. The CDR3 spans 15 residues. Unmatched junction bases numbered 5, after V lost 4 bases and J lost 5 bases. Germline V gives CDR1 SNHLY, CDR2 FYNNEI. As DNA, the CDR3 is TGTGCCAGCAGTGCCAAGACTAGCGGGCACAATGAGCAGTTCTTC. Protein product: CASSAKTSGHNEQFF.

The chain recombines TRBV5-1 with TRBJ2-1, with TRBD2 matching over 12 bases. CDR3 length: 17 amino acids. The V gene's germline CDR1 is SGHRS and CDR2 YFSETQ. The V gene end was trimmed by 3 bases and the J gene end by 2 bases; junction bases not matched to a gene: 6. CDR3 DNA: TGCGCCAGCAGCTCGTCACTAGCGGGAGGTGCCTACAATGAGCAGTTCTTC. Encoded protein: CASSSSLAGGAYNEQFF. The complete variable domain, with remaining parts taken from reference TRBV5-1 and TRBJ2-1, reads KAGVTQTPRYLIKTRGQQVTLSCSPISGHRSVSWYQQTPGQGLQFLFEYFSETQRNKGNFPGRFSGRQFSNSRSEMNVSTLELGDSALYLCASSSSLAGGAYNEQFFGPGTRLTVL.

The rearrangement joins TRBV9 to TRBJ2-1, with 8 bases matching TRBD1. Unmatched junction bases numbered 10, after V lost 4 bases and J lost 7 bases. Per germline, CDR1 SGDLS and CDR2 YYNGEE. This CDR3 contains 15 residues. Here the CDR3 DNA reads TGTGCCAGCAGCCCTCGCCAGGGGGCGGGGAATGAGCAGTTCTTC. Protein: CASSPRQGAGNEQFF.

The J gene is TRBJ1-3, the V gene TRBV7-2, with D possibly TRBD1 on 6 matching bases. Trimming cost V 5 bases and J 4 bases, with 12 bases left between them. Germline CDR1 and CDR2: SGHTA and FQGNSA. There are 14 residues in the CDR3. CDR3 in amino acids: CASSPQGGGNTIYF. CDR3 DNA: TGTGCCAGCAGCCCACAGGGTGGAGGAAACACCATATATTTT.

V usage is TRBV9 and J usage is TRBJ2-1; 15 bases align to TRBD2. The ends lost 2 bases at V and 1 base at J; junction bases unmatched: 7. The germline CDR1 and CDR2 sequences are SGDLS and YYNGEE. The CDR3 is made up of 19 amino acids. CDR3 region: CASSVGLAGGHPSYNEQFF. The CDR3 nucleotides read TGTGCCAGCAGCGTGGGACTAGCGGGAGGACATCCTTCCTACAATGAGCAGTTCTTC. The full variable domain, with the rest looked up from reference TRBV9 and TRBJ2-1, is DSGVTQTPKHLITATGQRVTLRCSPRSGDLSVYWYQQSLDQGLQFLIQYYNGEERAKGNILERFSAQQFPDLHSELNLSSLELGDSALYFCASSVGLAGGHPSYNEQFFGPGTRLTVL.

The V and J genes are TRBV7-8 and TRBJ2-3, with a tentative D call TRBD1 (5 bases). Looked up from germline, CDR1 is SGHVS and CDR2 is FQNEAQ. V was clipped by 5 bases and J by 2 bases, with 14 bases between them. The CDR3 totals 15 residues. CDR3 coding DNA: TGTGCCAGCAGCGAGAGACAGACGAACACAGATACGCAGTATTTT. It translates to CASSERQTNTDTQYF.

The rearrangement joins TRBV27 to TRBJ2-5, with 9 bases identical to TRBD1. CDR3 length: 14 amino acids. Germline loops: CDR1 MNHEY, CDR2 SMNVEV (reference sequence). J gave up 5 bases and V 3 bases, and 4 bases lay outside the gene matches. The CDR3 DNA is TGTGCCAGCAGTTTCTCAGACAGGGGGGAGACCCAGTACTTC. Translated: CASSFSDRGETQYF.

This chain connects TRBV21-1 to TRBJ2-2; the D segment call TRBD2 is taken from the table without a DNA check. TRBV21-1 represents a pseudogene. The CDR3 runs 15 residues. In DNA form, the CDR3 reads TGTGCCAGCAGCAAATACTATCCGAACACCGGGGAGCTGTTTTTT. Encoded protein: CASSKYYPNTGELFF.

This sequence joins TRBV29-1 and TRBJ1-1, with 11 positions matching TRBD1. V trimming: 7 bases; J trimming: 6 bases; junction bases outside the gene matches: 10. Germline CDR1 SQVTM, CDR2 ANQGSEA. The CDR3 has 14 residues. DNA of the CDR3: TGCAGCGCCTCGGACAGGGGGCTTATCGCTGAAGCTTTCTTT. Translation: CSASDRGLIAEAFF.

The gene calls are TRBV4-1 and TRBJ2-1; 10 bases align to TRBD2. The CDR3 totals 15 residues. Germline V gene lookup returns CDR1 MGHRA and CDR2 YSYEKL. Losses at the gene ends were 2 bases for V and 6 bases for J; bases not matched to a gene: 4. The CDR3 sequence is CASSQRAGGGNEQFF. The CDR3 region has the DNA TGCGCCAGCAGCCAAAGAGCGGGAGGGGGCAATGAGCAGTTCTTC.

This rearrangement joins TRBV11-3 to TRBJ2-1; perhaps TRBD1 as D (6 bases). The CDR3 consists of 17 residues. V lost 5 bases and J 0 bases, leaving 17 bases between the germline ends. CDR1 and CDR2 from the germline V gene are SGHNT and YENEEA. CDR3 amino acids: CASSAGDRWSSYNEQFF. The CDR3 DNA reads as TGTGCCAGCAGCGCCGGAGACAGGTGGAGCTCCTACAATGAGCAGTTCTTC.

V usage is TRBV6-1 and J usage is TRBJ2-2; D is unresolved. The CDR3 is made up of 10 amino acids. V was trimmed by 10 bases and J by 10 bases, leaving 10 bases between them. CDR1 and CDR2 (germline): MNHNS, SASEGT. The CDR3 region is CATFFVELFF. The CDR3 DNA reads as TGTGCCACCTTCTTTGTGGAGCTGTTTTTT.

V is TRBV7-9 and J is TRBJ2-1; D ambiguous. This CDR3 is 13 amino acids long. V gave up 2 bases and J gave up 7 bases, with 9 bases separating them. Germline V lookup: CDR1 SEHNR, CDR2 FQNEAQ (reference sequence). DNA of the CDR3: TGTGCCAGCAGCTTATTATTCTTAAATGAGCAGTTCTTC. This sequence encodes CASSLLFLNEQFF. Combining the CDR3 with reference TRBV7-9 and TRBJ2-1 gives the whole variable domain DTGVSQNPRHKITKRGQNVTFRCDPISEHNRLYWYRQTLGQGPEFLTYFQNEAQLEKSRLLSDRFSAERPKGSFSTLEIQRTEQGDSAMYLCASSLLFLNEQFFGPGTRLTVL.

The CDR3 DNA follows: TGTGCCAGTAGTATTGACAGCAGCTCCTACAATGAGCAGTTCTTC. It encodes CASSIDSSSYNEQFF. The V and J genes are TRBV19 and TRBJ2-1, with a possible D match to TRBD1 (5 bases). V gave up 3 bases and J gave up 0 bases, with 9 bases separating them. Germline loops: CDR1 LNHDA, CDR2 SQIVND (reference sequence). The CDR3 spans 15 residues.

The V call is TRBV28, the J call TRBJ1-5, with a tentative D call TRBD1 (6 bases). V was clipped by 5 bases and J by 4 bases, with 15 bases between them. CDR1 is MDHEN and CDR2 is SYDVKM in the germline V gene. This CDR3 has 15 amino acids. CDR3 sequence (DNA): TGTGCCAGCAGTCCCCCTACAGGGTTAAATCAGCCCCAGCATTTT. This translates into CASSPPTGLNQPQHF.

The rearrangement links TRBV4-1 to TRBJ2-3, with D possibly TRBD2 on 6 matching bases. Germline V gene data show CDR1 as MGHRA and CDR2 as YSYEKL. The CDR3 is 16 amino acids. Trimming pared 3 bases from V and 5 bases from J, leaving 18 bases between. The CDR3 loop reads CASSQTILANGDTQYF. The CDR3 bases are TGCGCCAGCAGCCAGACGATACTAGCTAACGGAGATACGCAGTATTTT.

This chain links TRBV5-1 with TRBJ2-7; 11 bases fit TRBD2. The CDR3 has 15 residues. The V gene's germline CDR1 is SGHRS and CDR2 YFSETQ. Trimming cost V 2 bases and J 0 bases; bases outside gene matches: 1. This CDR3 reads CASSFTSGSSYEQYF. In DNA, the CDR3 is TGCGCCAGCAGCTTTACTAGCGGGAGCTCCTACGAGCAGTACTTC.